The sequence of this T cell receptor (beta chain) was determined in a study of T cells expressing NK-cell markers. TCRdb re-called the 5' RACE reads; one entry per CDR3 protein, DNA not given. The sample includes 300,000 to 500,000 distinct CDR3 sequences. CDR3 size: 15 residues. From germline, CDR1 is MNHEY and CDR2 SMNVEV (reference sequence). This chain uses TRBV27 with TRBJ2-1; TCRdb calls TRBD2, which cannot be checked without DNA. The sequence was obtained from a woman between 45 and 60 years old in good health. Sequenced sample: blood T cells: a sorted CD56 or NKG2C T cell subset, CD4+ or CD8+ T cells, or bulk PBMC T cells (not recorded which). CDR3 sequence: CASSLPGLGNNEQFF.